There are a few counts of the clone carrying this TCR beta chain. Its antigen is unknown. The length of the CDR3 is 15 residues. Germline V lookup: CDR1 SGHRS, CDR2 YFSETQ. Unmatched junction bases numbered 5, after V lost 0 bases and J lost 6 bases. These data originate in a study of human T cells and chemical hapten exposure. Study-wide context: Sensitization employed 2% DPC on about 2 cm by about 2 cm of upper inner arm skin. Study-level findings and limits: Patch test score showed a positive correlation with PT1 expanded TCR counts.

As for time point: pre-sensitization, week 0. Treatment described: therapeutic diphenylcyclopropenone sensitization with weekly scalp DPC. Researchers extracted total RNA from unfractionated whole blood. Single cDNA molecules in the library carried unique molecular identifiers attached during preparation. TCRdb recomputed calls from the RACE reads with MiXCR, one row per CDR3 protein. Found here are about 250,000 distinct CDR3 sequences, approximately 7.5% of them singletons; the top ten hold more than 0.95%. V gene TRBV5-1 combines with J gene TRBJ1-5; 8 bases fit TRBD1. Source: whole blood, taken in connection with sensitization to the hapten diphenylcyclopropenone (DPC). The sequence derives from a man between 18 and 35 years old with alopecia areata. Some clones in this sample may be carry-over from other donors' samples. The chain's CDR3 is CASSLGQGAGQPQHF. The CDR3 bases are TGCGCCAGCAGCTTGGGGCAGGGGGCCGGTCAGCCCCAGCATTTT.